The clone carrying this T cell receptor beta chain was counted ten times or more. Its antigen is unknown. This sample is part of a study of identical twins. The study, taken as a whole, reports: There was more out-of-frame TCR alpha sharing in monozygotic twins than models estimated. Sharing of beta out-of-frame sequences by twins showed a weaker excess.

Via MiXCR, TCRdb re-called the 5' RACE reads, giving one row per CDR3 protein. The sample records some 100,000 distinct CDR3 sequences, 5.9% being singletons. V lost 3 bases to trimming and J lost 2 bases, with 13 bases between them. CDR3 length equals 15 residues. Each donor was a healthy Caucasian. Material for sequencing was memory T cells sorted from blood. The V and J genes are TRBV12-3 or TRBV12-4 and TRBJ2-5, with D perhaps assigned TRBD1 or TRBD2 (5 bases each). The TCR comes from a woman aged 45-65 years in good health. CDR3 DNA: TGTGCCAGCAGTTTGTTCGGGGCTCGGCAAGAGACCCAGTACTTC. This sequence encodes CASSLFGARQETQYF.